A single sample gave rise to the 32 T cell receptor beta chains below, sequenced in a study of T cells in localized non-small cell lung cancer (dated by TCRdb to 2018 to 2021). The library relied on the immunoSEQ multiplex PCR assay. TCRdb took this table from immuneACCESS and kept in-frame rearrangements with V and J called. Such tables lack part of the clones; where checked against another copy, unresolved V genes explain under half of the gap, and the rest is unexplained. For this sample the table gives just under 80,000 clones, of which 75% to 85% were detected only once. Roughly 9.8% of the sample goes to the ten largest clones. Sequenced here: peripheral blood, sampled before any cancer treatment. The receptors stem from a female donor over 55 with stage I lung adenocarcinoma.

A single count supports this clone. V usage is TRBV2 and J usage is TRBJ2-7; D is undetermined. From germline, CDR1 is SNHLY and CDR2 FYNNEI. V dropped 4 bases and J dropped 6 bases, with 7 bases sitting between them. The CDR3 covers 11 residues. CDR3 DNA: TGTGCCAGCAGTGTCCAAAGCGAGCAGTACTTC. Residues: CASSVQSEQYF. Based on the CDR3 plus reference TRBV2 and TRBJ2-7, the full variable domain is EPEVTQTPSHQVTQMGQEVILRCVPISNHLYFYWYRQILGQKVEFLVSFYNNEISEKSEIFDDQFSVERPDGSNFTLKIRSTKLEDSAMYFCASSVQSEQYFGPGTRLTVT.

The V and J genes are TRBV6-1 and TRBJ2-7; 7 bases are shared with TRBD1. Germline lookup yields CDR1 MNHNS and CDR2 SASEGT. CDR3 length: 13 amino acids. Trimming took 6 bases from V and 1 from J; bases not matched to a gene: 3. The CDR3 coding sequence is TGTGCCAGCAGGGACAGGCCTTCCTACGAGCAGTACTTC. Translated, it gives CASRDRPSYEQYF.

DNA for the CDR3: TGTGCCAGCATAAGCGGGCTGACTCGGGGCGAGCAGTACTTC. It translates to CASISGLTRGEQYF. This chain joins TRBV2 and TRBJ2-7; D possibly corresponds to TRBD2 (6 bases). This CDR3 contains 14 residues. V was shortened by 7 bases and J by 6 bases, with 19 bases between the two germline ends. Germline CDR1 and CDR2: SNHLY and FYNNEI. Combining the CDR3 with reference TRBV2 and TRBJ2-7 gives the whole variable domain EPEVTQTPSHQVTQMGQEVILRCVPISNHLYFYWYRQILGQKVEFLVSFYNNEISEKSEIFDDQFSVERPDGSNFTLKIRSTKLEDSAMYFCASISGLTRGEQYFGPGTRLTVT.

The J gene is TRBJ2-5, the V gene TRBV18, with D perhaps matching TRBD2 (5 bases). The CDR3 contains 13 residues. The V and J ends lost 6 bases and 3 bases respectively, with 11 bases between them. CDR1 is KGHSH, CDR2 LQKENI, per germline. The CDR3 region is CASSPGYEETQYF. The CDR3 bases are TGTGCCAGCTCCCCGGGATACGAAGAGACCCAGTACTTC.

This clone was seen once. The chain has TRBV19 and TRBJ2-5, with TRBD2 matching 9 bases. Germline-derived CDR1 and CDR2 are LNHDA and SQIVND (reference sequence). After removal of 3 bases from V and 5 bases from J, the junction contained 10 bases not matched to a gene. This CDR3 region has 16 residues. The CDR3 DNA reads as TGTGCCAGTAGTATGGGACTAGCTCACGGTTGGGAGACCCAGTACTTC. It translates to CASSMGLAHGWETQYF.

The V call is TRBV11-1, the J call TRBJ2-7; the D is unclear. The V end lost 1 base, the J end lost 4 bases, and 11 bases lay between the germline ends. Germline V lookup: CDR1 SGHAT, CDR2 FQDESV (reference sequence). The CDR3 is made up of 14 amino acids. Written as DNA, the CDR3 is TGTGCCAGCAGCTTAGAGGTTGGGAAGTACGAGCAGTACTTC. Protein: CASSLEVGKYEQYF.

CDR3 nucleotides: TGTGCCAGCAGCTTAGGGACAGGGAGGGCGTACAATGAGCAGTTCTTC. Its translation is CASSLGTGRAYNEQFF. The V and J genes are TRBV11-2 and TRBJ2-1, with D possibly being TRBD1 (8 bases). The CDR3 length is 16 residues. The germline gives CDR1 SGHAT, CDR2 FQNNGV. The ends were cut back, 1 base at V and 4 bases at J, with 14 bases in the middle.

This chain connects TRBV1 to TRBJ2-1; the table's TRBD2 call for D was not verified on the DNA. TRBV1 is a known pseudogene. The CDR3 extends over 15 amino acids. The CDR3, as DNA: TGCACCAGCAGCCAAGGGACTAGCGGCTACAATGAGCAGTTCTTC. Its protein product is CTSSQGTSGYNEQFF.

The chain joins TRBV30 to TRBJ2-1; 11 bases map to TRBD2. The germline CDR1 and CDR2 sequences are GTSNPN and SVGIG (reference sequence). The length of the CDR3 is 15 residues. Unmatched junction bases numbered 5, after V lost 0 bases and J lost 7 bases. CDR3 nucleotide sequence: TGTGCCTGGAGTGTGGGGACTAGCGGAGCTAATGAGCAGTTCTTC. As protein: CAWSVGTSGANEQFF.

The J gene is TRBJ2-7, the V gene TRBV6-1, with D hard to call. Germline V gene lookup returns CDR1 MNHNS and CDR2 SASEGT. CDR3 length: 12 amino acids. Trimming shortened V by 10 bases and J by 2 bases, and 12 bases separated the two germline ends. The CDR3 bases are TGTGCCATACGACCTGGCGCCTACGAGCAGTACTTC. This encodes CAIRPGAYEQYF.

This clone appeared a few times. The rearrangement joins TRBV21-1 to TRBJ2-1. TRBV21-1 is marked as a pseudogene. The CDR3 covers 12 residues. CDR3 in amino acids: CATTDREGEQFF. CDR3 bases: TGTGCCACTACCGACAGGGAGGGTGAGCAGTTCTTC.

This chain connects TRBV9 to TRBJ2-7; maybe TRBD2 (5 bases). CDR3 length: 13 residues. Looked up from germline, CDR1 is SGDLS and CDR2 is YYNGEE. Trimming pared 3 bases from V and 3 bases from J, leaving 10 bases between. As DNA, the CDR3 is TGTGCCAGCAGCGGGGGAGACGGCTACGAGCAGTACTTC. Amino acids: CASSGGDGYEQYF.

CDR3 sequence reads: CASSLVVAAVTDTQYF. The CDR3 bases are TGCGCCAGCAGCTTGGTCGTAGCGGCCGTCACAGATACGCAGTATTTT. The V call is TRBV5-1, the J call TRBJ2-3; D is perhaps TRBD2 (6 bases). The CDR3 has 16 residues. Germline V gives CDR1 SGHRS, CDR2 YFSETQ. The V gene lost 0 bases and the J gene lost 2 bases, with 13 bases spanning the gap. Full variable domain (rest looked up from reference TRBV5-1 and TRBJ2-3): KAGVTQTPRYLIKTRGQQVTLSCSPISGHRSVSWYQQTPGQGLQFLFEYFSETQRNKGNFPGRFSGRQFSNSRSEMNVSTLELGDSALYLCASSLVVAAVTDTQYFGPGTRLTVL.

This clone has a single count. The chain recombines TRBV11-2 with TRBJ1-1; D gene unclear. The CDR3 runs 14 residues. CDR1 is SGHAT, CDR2 FQNNGV, per germline. Between the trimmed V and J ends, which lost 5 bases and 1 base, there was a span of 11 bases. In DNA, the CDR3 is TGTGCCAGCAGCACCCAGACGGGGAACACTGAAGCTTTCTTT. As protein: CASSTQTGNTEAFF.

This chain connects TRBV5-4 to TRBJ2-2; unclear D gene. V was pared by 3 bases and J by 5 bases, with 11 bases between. The germline V gene encodes CDR1 SGHNT and CDR2 YYREEE (reference sequence). This CDR3 is 14 amino acids long. The CDR3 here is CASSSEVSTGELFF. The CDR3 bases are TGTGCCAGCAGCTCTGAGGTATCTACCGGGGAGCTGTTTTTT.

This clone has only a few counts. The chain is built from TRBV11-1 and TRBJ2-4, with D tentatively TRBD1 (6 bases). The V and J ends lost 4 bases and 0 bases respectively, with 13 bases between them. Germline V gives CDR1 SGHAT, CDR2 FQDESV (reference sequence). This CDR3 is built from 16 residues. CDR3 loop: CASSSDSRLAKNIQYF. The CDR3 DNA is TGTGCCAGCAGCTCGGACAGCCGTCTAGCCAAAAACATTCAGTACTTC.

A note on this clone: The junction and the germline gene differ at one end; a read error may be behind it. This chain joins TRBV10-3 and TRBJ1-2; possibly TRBD1 for D (6 bases). Per germline, CDR1 ENHRY and CDR2 SYGVKD. CDR3 size: 14 residues. The CDR3 DNA is TGTGCCAGCAGTTACGGCGGGGGCGGCTATGGCTACACCTTC. This gives the protein CASSYGGGGYGYTF.

This sequence joins TRBV6-1 and TRBJ1-5; D gene unclear. The germline V and J ends were trimmed by 2 bases and 4 bases, with 9 bases remaining between them. CDR3 length: 14 amino acids. Germline loops: CDR1 MNHNS, CDR2 SASEGT. CDR3 protein: CASSENRRNQPQHF. CDR3 DNA sequence: TGTGCCAGCAGTGAAAATCGACGTAATCAGCCCCAGCATTTT.

The chain is built from TRBV4-3 and TRBJ1-4; 8 bases are shared with TRBD1. Germline V gene lookup returns CDR1 LGHNA and CDR2 YSLEER. V gave up 3 bases and J gave up 8 bases; unmatched junction bases: 8. The CDR3 has 15 residues. CDR3 bases: TGCGCCAGCAGCCAGGGTCGGGGACAGGCGGAAAAACTGTTTTTT. Its protein is CASSQGRGQAEKLFF.

The chain is built from TRBV6-6 and TRBJ2-5; the D is unclear. There are 10 residues in the CDR3. Germline V gives CDR1 MNHNY, CDR2 SVGAGI (reference sequence). V was clipped by 11 bases and J by 4 bases, with 8 bases between them. The CDR3: CAAGRETQYF. The CDR3 coding sequence is TGTGCCGCCGGGCGAGAGACCCAGTACTTC.

The CDR3 region has the DNA TGTGCCAGCAGCTTAGATTTGGACGCTGAAGCTTTCTTT. Protein: CASSLDLDAEAFF. The chain has TRBV7-9 and TRBJ1-1; D unclear. The CDR3 is 13 amino acids. Germline V lookup: CDR1 SEHNR, CDR2 FQNEAQ (reference sequence). Trimming took off 1 base at V and 6 bases at J, with 9 bases between the two ends.

This clone has at least ten counts. The rearrangement uses TRBV7-9 and TRBJ1-1; TRBD1 matches at 7 bases. The junction had 5 bases not matched to a gene; V was cut back by 4 bases and J by 0 bases. The CDR3 sequence is 15 residues long. The V gene's germline CDR1 is SEHNR and CDR2 FQNEAQ (reference sequence). The CDR3 sequence is CASSSRRGVNTEAFF. Here the CDR3 DNA reads TGTGCCAGCAGCTCCCGCAGGGGGGTGAACACTGAAGCTTTCTTT.

CDR3 in DNA: TGTGCCAGCAGGACCCTGGTCGTACGGACAGGGACCTACGAGCAGTACTTC. The encoded protein is CASRTLVVRTGTYEQYF. The chain uses TRBV2 and TRBJ2-7; 8 positions agree with TRBD1. Germline V gene lookup returns CDR1 SNHLY and CDR2 FYNNEI. V lost 6 bases, J lost 2 bases, and 15 bases stayed unmatched. CDR3 length: 17 amino acids. The variable domain in full, completed from reference TRBV2 and TRBJ2-7, reads EPEVTQTPSHQVTQMGQEVILRCVPISNHLYFYWYRQILGQKVEFLVSFYNNEISEKSEIFDDQFSVERPDGSNFTLKIRSTKLEDSAMYFCASRTLVVRTGTYEQYFGPGTRLTVT.

The chain is built from TRBV29-1 and TRBJ2-5, with 8 nucleotides matching TRBD1. Looked up from germline, CDR1 is SQVTM and CDR2 is ANQGSEA. This CDR3 contains 13 residues. Trimming cost V 7 bases and J 6 bases; bases outside gene matches: 10. The CDR3: CSAKTGASKTQYF. The DNA for the CDR3 is TGCAGCGCTAAGACAGGGGCAAGTAAGACCCAGTACTTC.

V and J are TRBV2 and TRBJ2-7, with D hard to call. Per the germline V gene, CDR1 is SNHLY and CDR2 is FYNNEI. Trimming stripped 8 bases from V and 7 bases from J, with 12 bases between. The CDR3 is 11 residues long. The CDR3 DNA follows: TGTGCCAGCGGAGCCGCCGTGGAGCAGTACTTC. Protein sequence: CASGAAVEQYF.

Only a few counts were recorded for this clone. In nucleotides, the CDR3 is TGTGCCACCTCTCAGGGCGTCTCTGGAAACACCATATATTTT. The encoded protein is CATSQGVSGNTIYF. The J gene is TRBJ1-3, the V gene TRBV30; possibly TRBD1 for D (5 bases). Germline CDR1 reads GTSNPN; CDR2 reads SVGIG (reference sequence). The CDR3 consists of 14 residues. The V end was cut by 8 bases, the J end by 0 bases, with 14 bases between.

The V call is TRBV7-6, the J call TRBJ1-1; maybe TRBD1 (5 bases). The CDR3 is 16 amino acids. Germline assignment: CDR1 SGHVS and CDR2 FNYEAQ. Deletions cut 3 bases from V and 2 bases from J, with 16 bases between. CDR3 nucleotides: TGTGCCAGCAGCTTCGGCAGGGTGAGGACTAACACTGAAGCTTTCTTT. Translation gives CASSFGRVRTNTEAFF.

The rearrangement uses TRBV9 and TRBJ1-2, with D unresolved. This CDR3 is built from 14 residues. V was clipped by 0 bases and J by 1 base, with 7 bases between them. Per the germline V gene, CDR1 is SGDLS and CDR2 is YYNGEE. CDR3 nucleotide sequence: TGTGCCAGCAGCGTAGAACCGTTTAACTATGGCTACACCTTC. It is translated as CASSVEPFNYGYTF.

The V and J genes are TRBV6-6 and TRBJ1-5, with D maybe TRBD1 (6 bases). V lost 5 bases and J 15 bases, leaving 20 bases between the germline ends. The CDR3 is 13 amino acids. The germline CDR1 and CDR2 sequences are MNHNY and SVGAGI (reference sequence). The CDR3 nucleotides are TGTGCCAGCAGTCAGCAGACAGGACCGGCAGGGCATTTT. Translation gives CASSQQTGPAGHF.

This chain connects TRBV19 to TRBJ2-3; 11 nucleotides align to TRBD2. The V segment lost 5 bases and the J segment 5 bases; nucleotides outside the gene matches: 6. Germline assignment: CDR1 LNHDA and CDR2 SQIVND (reference sequence). The CDR3 has 15 amino acids. The CDR3 DNA reads as TGTGCCAGTAGTTTAGCGGGGGGGCTGGGAGATACGCAGTATTTT. It encodes CASSLAGGLGDTQYF.

The chain joins TRBV19 to TRBJ1-1, with 7 bases matching TRBD1. Germline values: CDR1 LNHDA, CDR2 SQIVND (reference sequence). CDR3 length: 15 residues. V shed 7 bases, J shed 4 bases, and the junction held 12 bases outside the gene matches. DNA of the CDR3: TGTGCCAGTATTCGTCAGGGGGTCTGGGGCACTGAAGCTTTCTTT. Translated: CASIRQGVWGTEAFF.

This clone was seen more than once but under ten times. The chain carries TRBV4-3 and TRBJ2-7; TRBD2 matches at 7 bases. V trimming: 1 base; J trimming: 4 bases; junction bases outside the gene matches: 7. Germline values: CDR1 LGHNA, CDR2 YSLEER. This CDR3 contains 15 residues. The DNA for the CDR3 is TGCGCCAGCAGCCAAGCTATTAGCGGGCTGTACGAGCAGTACTTC. This gives the protein CASSQAISGLYEQYF.